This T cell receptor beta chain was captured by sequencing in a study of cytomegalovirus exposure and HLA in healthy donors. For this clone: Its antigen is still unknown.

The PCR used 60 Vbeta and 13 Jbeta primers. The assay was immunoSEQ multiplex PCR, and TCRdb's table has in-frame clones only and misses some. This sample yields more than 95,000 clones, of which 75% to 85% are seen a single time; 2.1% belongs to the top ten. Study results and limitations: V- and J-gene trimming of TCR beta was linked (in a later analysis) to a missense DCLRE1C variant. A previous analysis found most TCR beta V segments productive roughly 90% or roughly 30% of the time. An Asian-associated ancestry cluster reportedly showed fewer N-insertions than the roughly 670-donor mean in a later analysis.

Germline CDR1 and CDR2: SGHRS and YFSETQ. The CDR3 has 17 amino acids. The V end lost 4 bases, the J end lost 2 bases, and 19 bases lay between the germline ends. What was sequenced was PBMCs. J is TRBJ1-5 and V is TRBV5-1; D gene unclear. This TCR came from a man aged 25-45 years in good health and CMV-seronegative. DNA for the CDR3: TGCGCCAGCAGCCCCGAGGCAGTTGCGGCCGGCAATCAGCCCCAGCATTTT. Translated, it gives CASSPEAVAAGNQPQHF.